This T cell receptor beta chain was observed in a study of cytomegalovirus exposure and HLA in healthy donors. Overall study context: Of the donors genotyped, about 410 in all, about 80% fell in the Caucasian-associated ancestry cluster.

Comments on this clone: Antigen unknown.

PCR was performed using 60 Vbeta and 13 Jbeta primers. Sequenced by immunoSEQ multiplex PCR; TCRdb stores in-frame clones only, minus some. The sample yields some 120,000 clones, of which the top ten take up under 3.5%. Study-level findings and limits: It was confirmed in vitro that three of the CMV-associated chains were specific for CMV antigens. Among TCR beta chains, those listed as cytomegalovirus-associated numbered some 170. Cytomegalovirus status was reportedly diagnosed by the classifier with high specificity and sensitivity.

The CDR3 is 16 residues long. The V gene end was trimmed by 0 bases and the J gene end by 3 bases; junction bases not matched to a gene: 8. Germline loops: CDR1 SGHRS, CDR2 YFSETQ. This TCR derives from a man aged 30 to 39 in good health and CMV-seronegative. The chain uses TRBV5-1 and TRBJ2-7, with TRBD1 matching over 8 bases. Sequencing used PBMCs. The CDR3 region is CASSLEGTGGFYEQYF. CDR3 in DNA: TGCGCCAGCAGCTTGGAGGGTACAGGGGGTTTCTACGAGCAGTACTTC.